This T cell receptor beta chain came from a study of cytomegalovirus exposure and HLA in healthy donors (dated by TCRdb to 2015 to 2018). With regard to the full study: According to an earlier analysis of 450 to 650 of the donors, some 180 million T cells yielded 117 million unique TCR beta sequences and more than 250 Gb of sequence data. Alongside the repertoire data, information on donor age, sex, ethnicity and CMV serostatus was compiled. About five DR-DQ haplotypes were handled as single units for association and clustering, since linkage in the cohort was strong. Roughly 320 gigabases of sequencing data and roughly 80 million unique TCR sequences made up an early release that covered roughly 670 HLA-typed donors. The study combined high-throughput TCR immunosequencing, statistical association of individual TCRs with disease status, and machine learning to predict cytomegalovirus infection status. A later genetic analysis took genome-wide SNP genotypes for about 55% of the roughly 700 donors and used that subset as a discovery cohort. The study profiled the T cell repertoires of about 720 subjects by immunosequencing and related them to cytomegalovirus serostatus. HLA typing included class I and class II loci at four-digit resolution. A separate validation cohort of roughly 120 different subjects was used in addition to the roughly 700-subject first cohort. On average, around 240,000 unique TCR beta nucleotide sequences were sequenced per donor among 398 genotyped donors of the cohort, with 15% to 20% of those sequences being non-productive. An earlier analysis of approximately 500 of the donors applied high-throughput TCR beta sequencing to assess whether each TCR beta V gene segment acted as functional or pseudogenic. Every discovery cohort repertoire had been produced on one sequencing platform. Typing coverage differed by locus: A, B, C, DRB1 and DQB1 were typed in roughly 629-630 donors, DQA1 in roughly 500, DPA1 in around 580, and DPB1 in 450 to 480. The study aimed to test whether cataloging public T cell receptors could reveal signatures of past pathogen exposure. The genetic ancestry cluster associated with self-reported Caucasian donors included about four fifths of the roughly 400 genotyped donors. In a later analysis, previously published TCR beta repertoires from 600 to 850 donors were re-analyzed and high-resolution HLA genotyping was added so that TCR occurrence patterns could be studied. Rather than using new phenotypic data, the later analysis identified candidate immune exposures from TCR beta sequences and from how often those sequences occurred across donors.

The cohort consisted of some 730 healthy bone marrow donors. All cohort members were sampled while nominally healthy, although unrecorded immune exposures were likely present. The donor was CMV seropositive and belonged to the group of around 300 seropositive cohort members. Each donor provided a peripheral blood sample, and peripheral blood mononuclear cells were used for TCR beta sequencing. Genomic DNA extraction from the blood cell samples was performed with the Qiagen DNeasy Blood Extraction Kit. The investigation overall reported the following: A later analysis found that most CMV-associated TCR beta chains appeared HLA-restricted, with HLA associations seemingly driven largely by CMV exposure. Because the 87-base-pair reads could not distinguish some IMGT-functional V segments, including TRBV6-2 and TRBV6-3, those segments were excluded. The cohort was sequenced for TCR beta chains only, and without alpha or paired-chain data the features that could be detected were limited. The authors suggested that the approach could potentially be extended to other disease states and immunological phenotypes. Most TCR sequences were seen in very few donors, while some public TCRs were found in many individuals. In a later analysis, HLA-associated TCR beta chains were found to be more clonally expanded and to have lower generation probabilities than equally common non-associated chains. When HLA alleles, especially DR and DQ, strongly co-occurred, TCR associations were difficult to assign to individual alleles. According to a later genetic analysis, donors in an Asian-associated ancestry cluster had fewer N-insertions in productive TCRs than the approximately 710-donor mean. Linkage disequilibrium might explain the correlated functional status among segregating V segments, but an unknown experimental factor could not be excluded. The study listed 150 to 200 TCR beta chains as associated with cytomegalovirus. In a later analysis, the rate of TCR association differed among HLA loci, with DRB1 alleles having the most associated TCRs and HLA-C alleles having the fewest. Because counts were too low, seventeen rarely observed V segments, including chromosome 9 orphons, were left out of the earlier analysis of 500 to 750 of the donors. An association between a missense DCLRE1C variant and V-gene and J-gene trimming of TCR beta chains was found in a later genetic analysis and replicated in an independent cohort. Broadly in line with IMGT annotations, most TCR beta V segments showed up in productive rearrangements about 87% or about 30% of the time in an earlier analysis of 587 of the donors. The presence/absence analyses assumed that sequencing depth was roughly uniform across donors, and that assumption may not be true. In a later analysis, 16,951 TCR beta sequences were associated with specific HLA alleles at a false discovery rate of 0.05. Three of the identified cytomegalovirus-associated TCR beta chains were confirmed in vitro to be specific for cytomegalovirus antigens. In a later analysis, several top co-occurrence clusters were reported to appear linked to parvovirus B19, influenza, CMV and Epstein-Barr virus. A further reported finding was that TCR beta sequences accurately predicted the HLA-A and HLA-B alleles for most subjects in the first cohort. Because HLA typing was unavailable for some donors at each locus, only the typed subset was used in association tests. In both the original and validation cohorts, the classifier was reported to diagnose cytomegalovirus status with high specificity and sensitivity. A cluster of highly shared sequence variants was judged likely to represent a technical artifact of the sequencing pipeline. For the cohort, immune exposure information was limited to CMV serostatus.

This clone was found a few times. Its antigen target is currently unknown. No base-level quality is on record; no much larger clone is a single base apart. The receptor library was made with the immunoSEQ multiplex PCR assay. For the multiplex PCR, a mixture combining 60 forward primers for TCR Vbeta segments and 13 reverse primers for TCR Jbeta segments was used. A multiplex PCR assay on genomic DNA amplified the CDR3 region of rearranged TCR beta genes. The amplified TCR beta libraries were sequenced on the Illumina HiSeq System as 87-base-pair reads. Per the source publication's procedure: A later analysis tallied roughly 80 million unique TCR beta chains across the 600 to 700 repertoires, and about 12 million of those chains were shared by two or more donors. To remove PCR and sequencing errors, raw reads were error-corrected and collapsed into unique sequences using a nearest-neighbor algorithm that merged closely related sequences. CDR3 sequences were aligned to IMGT reference sequences to assign V, D and J gene segments. For a sequence to be retained, a match of at least six nucleotides to both a V gene segment and a J gene segment was required. A rearrangement was called productive if the CDR3 had no stop codons and remained in frame with V and J, and every other rearrangement was called non-productive. CDR3 was defined by IMGT convention, running from the second conserved V-encoded cysteine to the conserved J-encoded phenylalanine. Sequences without an unambiguous match to a single V gene segment were excluded from the earlier analysis of over 500 of the donors. In an earlier analysis of about 590 of the donors, a V segment was called functional when productive rearrangements were above 56.7%, and segregating when the standard deviation between donors exceeded 5%. To diagnose cytomegalovirus status from the catalog of TCR beta chain sequences, a statistical classification framework was built. In a later analysis, V and J genes were assigned by comparing TCR nucleotide sequences against IMGT/GENE-DB human TR gene sequences. Using the TCRdist pipeline, a later analysis assigned CDR3 sequences along with most-parsimonious VDJ recombination scenarios. In a later analysis, every TCR beta chain was defined by the combination of its CDR3 amino acid sequence and its V-gene family, and reads without a unique V-gene family were dropped. As a way to deal with suspected cross-contamination and a sequencing artifact, a later analysis dropped approximately 570 nucleotide sequences that were highly shared and had low generation probability. In a later analysis, a clonal expansion index was calculated for each public chain from normalized within-repertoire ranks of inferred template counts. In a later analysis, generation probabilities were computed with a VDJ recombination model fitted to out-of-frame rearrangements, and the resulting probabilities were checked against IGoR. In a later analysis, TCR-TCR, TCR-HLA and TCR-CMV co-occurrence was scored with hypergeometric tests, and a repertoire-size bias correction was applied to TCR pairs. In a later analysis, false discovery rates were estimated by permuting HLA or CMV assignments 20 times. In a later analysis, co-occurring TCRs were grouped using DBSCAN, with TCRdist sequence similarity added in when clustering inside HLA-allele-positive subsets. Repertoires with fewer than 30,000 or more than 120,000 public chains, plus five repertoires with anomalous nucleotide sharing, were excluded from co-occurrence clustering. TCRdb obtained this table from immuneACCESS and retained in-frame rearrangements with V and J assigned. These tables miss some clones; where compared with another copy, unresolved V genes account for less than half of the shortfall, and the remainder is unexplained. That table gives V, J and clone size, and the DNA gave D and trimming. The sample yields approximately 260,000 clones; 84% were counted once. The top ten clonotypes cover 2% to 2.5% of the sample.

V and J are truncated by 4 bases and 3 bases respectively, leaving an intervening sequence of 7 bases. CDR1 and CDR2, looked up from the germline V gene, are SGHTA and FQGNSA. The CDR3 holds 12 amino acids from the cysteine to the phenylalanine. The retained sequence is limited to the CDR3, 36 bases, with the frame set at the first base. The source material was PBMCs. This clonotype was sampled from a woman aged 40 to 50 in good health and CMV-seropositive. Recombination connected TRBV7-2 to TRBJ2-7; the D gene is unclear. The CDR3 sequence is CASSYSVYEQYF. The sequenced DNA is TGTGCCAGCAGCTATTCCGTCTACGAGCAGTACTTC.